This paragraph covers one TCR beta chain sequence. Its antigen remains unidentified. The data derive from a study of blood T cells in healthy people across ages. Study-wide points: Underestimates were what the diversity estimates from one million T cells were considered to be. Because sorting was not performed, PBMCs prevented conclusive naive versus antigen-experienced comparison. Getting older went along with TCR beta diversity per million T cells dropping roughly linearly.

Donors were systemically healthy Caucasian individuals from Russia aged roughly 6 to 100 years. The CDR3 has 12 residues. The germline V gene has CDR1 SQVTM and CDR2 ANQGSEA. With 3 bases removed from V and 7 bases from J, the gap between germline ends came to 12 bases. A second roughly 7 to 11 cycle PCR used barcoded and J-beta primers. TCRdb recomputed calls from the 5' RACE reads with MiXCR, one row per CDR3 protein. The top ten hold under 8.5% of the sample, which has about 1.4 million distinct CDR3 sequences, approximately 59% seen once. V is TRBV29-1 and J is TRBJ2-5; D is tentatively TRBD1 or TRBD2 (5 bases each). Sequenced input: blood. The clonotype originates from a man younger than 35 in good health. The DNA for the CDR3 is TGCAGCGTTGACGAGGGTCAGGGGACCCAGTACTTC. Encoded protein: CSVDEGQGTQYF. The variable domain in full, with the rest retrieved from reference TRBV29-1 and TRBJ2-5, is SAVISQKPSRDICQRGTSLTIQCQVDSQVTMMFWYRQQPGQSLTLIATANQGSEATYESGFVIDKFPISRPNLTFSTLTVSNMSPEDSSIYLCSVDEGQGTQYFGPGTRLLVL.